This is a list of T cell receptor beta chains from one sample in a study of CD8+CD57+ T cells in acquired aplastic anemia. TCRdb itself ran the reads through MiXCR, one entry per CDR3 protein. The data hold about 180,000 distinct CDR3 sequences, with less than 55% observed a single time. The specimen sequenced was sorted CD4+, CD8+, or CD8+CD57+ T cells (not recorded which) from PBMCs. These receptors were obtained from a human donor in good health. Both conserved end residues are part of each CDR3. D genes are given only for firm matches.

D | J | V | CDR3
. | TRBJ2-5 | TRBV2 | CASRKQGVRETQYF
. | TRBJ2-2 | TRBV9 | CASSVGVAANTGELFF
TRBD1 | TRBJ1-3 | TRBV10-3 | CAIKPGGGNTIYF
TRBD1 | TRBJ1-2 | TRBV19 | CASSTRTGAAHYGYTF
. | TRBJ1-4 | TRBV24-1 | CATSDASPAEKLFF
. | TRBJ2-1 | TRBV15 | CATSRVPSRRSYNEQFF
TRBD1 | TRBJ2-2 | TRBV20-1 | CSAVDRASTGELFF
. | TRBJ2-1 | TRBV20-1 | CSARTLRTFNEQFF
TRBD1 | TRBJ1-1 | TRBV20-1 | CSARRGTGEAFF
. | TRBJ1-1 | TRBV20-1 | CSANRVPTEAFF
. | TRBJ1-1 | TRBV5-4 | CASSRMIGGGTEAFF
. | TRBJ2-1 | TRBV7-9 | CASSSGLLNEQFF